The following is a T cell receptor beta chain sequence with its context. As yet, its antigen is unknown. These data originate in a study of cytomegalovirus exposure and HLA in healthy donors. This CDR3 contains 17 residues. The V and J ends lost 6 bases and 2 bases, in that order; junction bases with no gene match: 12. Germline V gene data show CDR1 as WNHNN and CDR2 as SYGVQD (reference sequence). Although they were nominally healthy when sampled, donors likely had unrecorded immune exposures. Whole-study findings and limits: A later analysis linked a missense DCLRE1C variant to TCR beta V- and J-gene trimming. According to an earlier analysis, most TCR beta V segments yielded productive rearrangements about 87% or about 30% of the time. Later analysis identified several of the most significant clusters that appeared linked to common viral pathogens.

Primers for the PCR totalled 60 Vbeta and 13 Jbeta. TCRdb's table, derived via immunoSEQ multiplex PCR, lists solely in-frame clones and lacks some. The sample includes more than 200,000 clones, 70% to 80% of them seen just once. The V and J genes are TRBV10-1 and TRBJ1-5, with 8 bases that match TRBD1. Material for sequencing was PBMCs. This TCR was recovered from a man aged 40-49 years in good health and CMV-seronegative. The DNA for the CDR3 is TGCGCCAGCAGGGGGGGATTCGCAGGGGGCGGCAATCAGCCCCAGCATTTT. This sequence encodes CASRGGFAGGGNQPQHF.